These 10 T cell receptor beta chains were sequenced from one sample in a study of T cell responses to AZD1222 COVID-19 vaccine. Produced via immunoSEQ multiplex PCR; TCRdb's table is partial and in-frame only. The sample carries almost 70,000 clones, about 80% recorded once. Sequencing used peripheral blood, obtained 28 days after the second AZD1222 dose. The receptor source for this set is an adult who received the AZD1222 COVID-19 vaccine.

This chain connects TRBV28 to TRBJ1-2, with TRBD1 as a possible D gene (6 bases). Germline values: CDR1 MDHEN, CDR2 SYDVKM. The CDR3 consists of 15 residues. Trimming took 2 bases from V and 8 from J, leaving 18 bases between them. Written as DNA, the CDR3 is TGTGCCAGCAGTTTAGGCCGATGGGGGGCTTTGGGCTACACCTTC. Its protein is CASSLGRWGALGYTF.

The chain employs TRBV7-6 and TRBJ2-1; 14 nucleotides align to TRBD2. Germline CDR1 reads SGHVS; CDR2 reads FNYEAQ. The CDR3 covers 15 residues. V lost 5 bases, J lost 9 bases, and 6 bases stayed unmatched. CDR3 loop: CASSGTSGGVGEQFF. DNA for the CDR3: TGTGCCAGCAGCGGGACTAGCGGGGGAGTCGGTGAGCAGTTCTTC.

This chain connects TRBV6-1 to TRBJ1-1; no clear D gene. Looked up from germline, CDR1 is MNHNS and CDR2 is SASEGT. This CDR3 is built from 15 residues. Trimming took off 1 base at V and 3 bases at J, with 12 bases between the two ends. The CDR3 sequence is CASSEGIGEYTEAFF. The CDR3 DNA is TGTGCCAGCAGTGAAGGGATTGGGGAGTACACTGAAGCTTTCTTT.

This chain links TRBV11-2 with TRBJ2-7; TRBD2 matches at 7 bases. The germline gives CDR1 SGHAT, CDR2 FQNNGV. The CDR3 runs 18 residues. J lost 2 bases, V lost 0 bases, and 13 bases had no gene match. This chain's CDR3 is CASSLDTGFRGETYEQYF. The CDR3 nucleotides read TGTGCCAGCAGCTTAGATACAGGCTTTCGGGGGGAAACCTACGAGCAGTACTTC.

The V gene is TRBV5-1, the J gene TRBJ2-2; D is possibly TRBD2 (5 bases). Germline V gives CDR1 SGHRS, CDR2 YFSETQ. CDR3 length: 15 residues. The V end lost 0 bases, the J end lost 4 bases, and 10 bases lay between the germline ends. CDR3 nucleotide sequence: TGCGCCAGCAGCTTGGAACTAGTTGGCACCGGGGAGCTGTTTTTT. This encodes CASSLELVGTGELFF.

The chain combines TRBV21-1 with TRBJ2-2; the table's D call of TRBD2 was not tested on the DNA. TRBV21-1 is listed as a pseudogene. The CDR3 consists of 18 residues. CDR3: CASSKEDSGGQDTGELFF. CDR3 bases: TGTGCCAGCAGCAAAGAGGATAGCGGGGGGCAGGACACCGGGGAGCTGTTTTTT.

This chain links TRBV6-6 with TRBJ2-1; no clear D. The germline gives CDR1 MNHNY, CDR2 SVGAGI (reference sequence). V was pared by 3 bases and J by 6 bases, with 12 bases between. The CDR3 is made up of 14 amino acids. CDR3 in amino acids: CASSYTRTGNEQFF. The CDR3 DNA is TGTGCCAGCAGTTATACCAGAACTGGCAATGAGCAGTTCTTC.

In this sample, this clone turned up a few times. V gene TRBV9 combines with J gene TRBJ1-6; D is uncertain. The germline CDR1 and CDR2 sequences are SGDLS and YYNGEE. The CDR3 has 16 residues. Trimming removed 2 bases at V and 2 bases at J, with 11 bases between. The CDR3, as DNA: TGTGCCAGCAGCGTTGGGCCTCACCCCTATAATTCACCCCTCCACTTT. Translation: CASSVGPHPYNSPLHF.

The gene calls are TRBV12-3 or TRBV12-4 and TRBJ1-2; D not resolved. Between the trimmed V and J ends, which lost 6 bases and 5 bases, there was a span of 10 bases. The CDR3 loop spans 12 amino acids. In DNA, the CDR3 is TGTGCCAGCAGCCCAGGCAGATATGGCTACACCTTC. This translates into CASSPGRYGYTF.

This clone was counted a single time. The CDR3 loop reads CASSLDQGSSYNEQFF. CDR3 bases: TGTGCCAGCAGCTTAGATCAAGGGAGCTCCTACAATGAGCAGTTCTTC. The chain is built from TRBV11-3 and TRBJ2-1; possible D gene TRBD2, 5 bases. Germline V CDR1 and CDR2: SGHNT, YENEEA. The CDR3 totals 16 residues. Trimming removed 0 bases at V and 0 bases at J, with 9 bases between.